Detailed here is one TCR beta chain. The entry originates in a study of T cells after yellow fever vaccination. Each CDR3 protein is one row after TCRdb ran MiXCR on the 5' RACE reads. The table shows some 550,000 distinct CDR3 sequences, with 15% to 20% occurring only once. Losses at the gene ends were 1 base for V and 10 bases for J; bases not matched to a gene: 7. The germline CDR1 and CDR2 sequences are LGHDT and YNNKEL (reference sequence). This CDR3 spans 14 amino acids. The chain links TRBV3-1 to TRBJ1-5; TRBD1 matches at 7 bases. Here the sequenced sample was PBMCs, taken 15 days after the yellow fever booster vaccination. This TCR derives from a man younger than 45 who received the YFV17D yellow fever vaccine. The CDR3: CASSQVAGGSPQHF. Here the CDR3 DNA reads TGTGCCAGCAGCCAAGTGGCAGGGGGATCCCCCCAGCATTTT.